The 13 T cell receptor beta chains in this list originate from one sample, sequenced in a study of blood T cell repertoires in COVID-19. The protocol was immunoSEQ multiplex PCR, while the TCRdb copy is restricted to in-frame clones and leaves out a portion. In the table there are fewer than 250,000 clones, 84% of which are singletons. Sequences were obtained from peripheral blood. The receptors were gathered from a man in his forties or fifties with acute or convalescent COVID-19.

The J gene is TRBJ1-2, the V gene TRBV7-2; D ambiguous. The CDR3 totals 12 residues. Germline CDR1 reads SGHTA; CDR2 reads FQGNSA. V lost 11 bases, J lost 4 bases, and 14 bases lay in between. CDR3 protein: CAPLPVGYGYTF. Here the CDR3 DNA reads TGTGCCCCCCTCCCGGTTGGCTATGGCTACACCTTC.

This sequence joins TRBV27 and TRBJ2-2; TRBD2 might be the D (6 bases). The germline gives CDR1 MNHEY, CDR2 SMNVEV (reference sequence). The V and J ends lost 5 bases and 3 bases respectively, with 16 bases between them. The CDR3 is 16 residues long. CDR3 coding DNA: TGTGCCAGCAGTCCCTGGGGTAGCGGAGACACCGGGGAGCTGTTTTTT. This gives the protein CASSPWGSGDTGELFF.

Notes on this clone: Other DNA sequences from this sample encode an identical CDR3 as well. The rearrangement joins TRBV13 to TRBJ1-5; D unresolved. The CDR3 contains 12 residues. The germline V and J ends were trimmed by 0 bases and 6 bases, with 3 bases remaining between them. CDR1 is PRHDT, CDR2 FYEKMQ, per germline (reference sequence). The CDR3 coding sequence is TGTGCCAGCAGCTTAGGCGGTCAGCCCCAGCATTTT. Protein product: CASSLGGQPQHF.

The rearrangement links TRBV6-2 or TRBV6-3 to TRBJ2-1, with 7 positions matching TRBD2. CDR1 and CDR2 from the germline V gene are MNHEY and SVGEGT. The CDR3 consists of 13 residues. V dropped 5 bases and J dropped 5; count of bases not matched to a gene: 3. CDR3 coding DNA: TGTGCCAGCAGTCCGGGACTACACAATGAGCAGTTCTTC. Its translation: CASSPGLHNEQFF.

This clone has just a few counts. This sequence joins TRBV28 and TRBJ1-3; D perhaps matches TRBD1 (6 bases). This CDR3 comprises 15 residues. Trimming took off 6 bases at V and 0 bases at J, with 12 bases between the two ends. The germline gives CDR1 MDHEN, CDR2 SYDVKM. The DNA for the CDR3 is TGTGCCAGCAGAGGACAGAGCTACTCTGGAAACACCATATATTTT. Translation gives CASRGQSYSGNTIYF.

The V gene is TRBV15, the J gene TRBJ1-2; TRBD1 is a possible D gene (5 bases). The CDR3 length is 14 residues. CDR1 is LNHNV, CDR2 YYDKDF, per germline (reference sequence). The germline V and J ends were trimmed by 0 bases and 8 bases, with 13 bases remaining between them. The CDR3: CATSRDVGALGYTF. The CDR3 region has the DNA TGTGCCACCAGCAGAGATGTAGGGGCCTTGGGCTACACCTTC.

The rearrangement uses TRBV5-4 and TRBJ1-2, with D perhaps matching TRBD1 (6 bases). The germline gives CDR1 SGHNT, CDR2 YYREEE (reference sequence). The V and J ends lost 0 bases and 4 bases respectively, with 10 bases between them. There are 14 residues in the CDR3. The DNA for the CDR3 is TGTGCCAGCAGCTTGGCAGGGGATCTCTATGGCTACACCTTC. It is translated as CASSLAGDLYGYTF.

The chain uses TRBV4-1 and TRBJ2-1, with a possible D match to TRBD2 (5 bases). The CDR3 runs 17 residues. Trimming removed 0 bases at V and 3 bases at J, with 15 bases between. The germline CDR1 and CDR2 sequences are MGHRA and YSYEKL. The CDR3 spells CASSQDKADRIYNEQFF. CDR3 coding DNA: TGCGCCAGCAGCCAAGATAAAGCGGACCGAATCTACAATGAGCAGTTCTTC.

The rearrangement uses TRBV24-1 and TRBJ2-3, with D possibly being TRBD1 (5 bases). The CDR3 totals 14 residues. V was shortened by 12 bases and J by 1 base, with 16 bases between the two germline ends. Germline V lookup: CDR1 KGHDR, CDR2 SFDVKD. The chain's CDR3 is CAVGDAGRTDTQYF. The DNA for the CDR3 is TGTGCCGTAGGCGATGCAGGGCGCACAGATACGCAGTATTTT.

V gene TRBV7-9 combines with J gene TRBJ2-7; TRBD2 is a possible D gene (5 bases). V lost 11 bases to trimming and J lost 0 bases, with 17 bases between them. The CDR3 is 14 residues long. Per the germline V gene, CDR1 is SEHNR and CDR2 is FQNEAQ (reference sequence). CDR3 nucleotide sequence: TGTGCCGGCGAGGAGGCGGAGAGCTCCTACGAGCAGTACTTC. It is translated as CAGEEAESSYEQYF.

The chain uses TRBV19 and TRBJ1-4, with TRBD1 identical over 8 bases. Trimming cost V 4 bases and J 6 bases; bases outside gene matches: 1. The CDR3 contains 13 residues. In germline, CDR1 is LNHDA, CDR2 SQIVND (reference sequence). The CDR3 reads CASSTGQDEKLFF. In DNA, the CDR3 is TGTGCCAGTAGTACGGGACAGGATGAAAAACTGTTTTTT.

The chain links TRBV11-2 to TRBJ1-1; D is undetermined. The CDR3 is 13 residues long. Trimming left V 5 bases short and J 2 bases short, with 9 bases between. Germline assignment: CDR1 SGHAT and CDR2 FQNNGV. Here the CDR3 DNA reads TGTGCCAGCAGCCTTCCTATCAACACTGAAGCTTTCTTT. It yields the protein CASSLPINTEAFF.

The J gene is TRBJ2-3, the V gene TRBV5-5; TRBD1 aligns across 11 bases. This CDR3 contains 16 residues. V was clipped by 2 bases and J by 4 bases; unmatched bases: 6. Per germline, CDR1 SGHKS and CDR2 YYEKEE (reference sequence). This CDR3 is CASSLGTGGLADTQYF. DNA for the CDR3: TGTGCCAGCAGCTTAGGGACAGGGGGTTTGGCAGATACGCAGTATTTT.